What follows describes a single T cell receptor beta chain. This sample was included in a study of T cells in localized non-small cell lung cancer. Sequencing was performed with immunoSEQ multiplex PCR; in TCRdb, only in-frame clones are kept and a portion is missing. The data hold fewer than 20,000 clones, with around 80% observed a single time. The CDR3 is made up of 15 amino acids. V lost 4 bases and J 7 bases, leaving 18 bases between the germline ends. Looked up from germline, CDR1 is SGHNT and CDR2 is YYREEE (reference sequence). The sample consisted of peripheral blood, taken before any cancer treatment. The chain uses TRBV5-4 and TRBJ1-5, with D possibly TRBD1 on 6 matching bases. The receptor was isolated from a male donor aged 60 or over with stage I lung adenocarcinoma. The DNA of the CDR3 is TGTGCCAGCAGCCTTGGTGCGGGGGCCCCACAGCCCCAGCATTTT. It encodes CASSLGAGAPQPQHF.